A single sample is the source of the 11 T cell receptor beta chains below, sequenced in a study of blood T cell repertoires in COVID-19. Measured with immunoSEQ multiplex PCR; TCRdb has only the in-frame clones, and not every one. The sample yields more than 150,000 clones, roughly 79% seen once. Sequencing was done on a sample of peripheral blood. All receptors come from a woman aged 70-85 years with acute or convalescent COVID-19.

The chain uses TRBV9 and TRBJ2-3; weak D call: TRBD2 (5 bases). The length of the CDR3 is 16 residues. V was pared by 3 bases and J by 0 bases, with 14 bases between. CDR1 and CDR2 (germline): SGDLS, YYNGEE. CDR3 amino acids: CASSARAPGSTDTQYF. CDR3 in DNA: TGTGCCAGCAGCGCGAGGGCCCCTGGTAGCACAGATACGCAGTATTTT.

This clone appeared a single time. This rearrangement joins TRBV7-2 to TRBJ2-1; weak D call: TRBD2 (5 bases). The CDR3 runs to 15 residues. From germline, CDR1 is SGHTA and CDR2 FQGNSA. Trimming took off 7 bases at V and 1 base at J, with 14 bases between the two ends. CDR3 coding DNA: TGTGCCAGCACCGTGGGAGTAGGGTCCTACAATGAGCAGTTCTTC. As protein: CASTVGVGSYNEQFF.

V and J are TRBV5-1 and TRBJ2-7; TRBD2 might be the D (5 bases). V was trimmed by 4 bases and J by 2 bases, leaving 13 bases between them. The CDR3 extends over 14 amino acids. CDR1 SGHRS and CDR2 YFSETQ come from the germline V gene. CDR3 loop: CASSPEAEPYEQYF. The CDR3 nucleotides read TGCGCCAGCAGCCCGGAGGCGGAACCCTACGAGCAGTACTTC.

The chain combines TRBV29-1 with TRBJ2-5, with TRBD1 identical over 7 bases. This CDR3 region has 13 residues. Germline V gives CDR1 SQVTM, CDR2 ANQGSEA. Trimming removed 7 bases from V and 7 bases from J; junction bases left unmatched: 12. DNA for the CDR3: TGCAGCGCCCAGACAGGGCCCTCGGGGACCCAGTACTTC. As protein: CSAQTGPSGTQYF.

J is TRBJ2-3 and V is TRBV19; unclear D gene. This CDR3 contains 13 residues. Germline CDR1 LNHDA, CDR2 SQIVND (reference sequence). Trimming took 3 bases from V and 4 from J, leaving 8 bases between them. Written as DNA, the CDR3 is TGTGCCAGTAGTATCCAGGCCCCAGATACGCAGTATTTT. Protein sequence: CASSIQAPDTQYF.

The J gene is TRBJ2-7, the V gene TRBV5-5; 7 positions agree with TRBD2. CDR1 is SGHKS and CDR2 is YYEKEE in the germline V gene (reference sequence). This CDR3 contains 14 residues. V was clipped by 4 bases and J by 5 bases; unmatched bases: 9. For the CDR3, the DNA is TGTGCCAGCAGCGCCCTCAGCGGGGTCGACGAGCAGTACTTC. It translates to CASSALSGVDEQYF.

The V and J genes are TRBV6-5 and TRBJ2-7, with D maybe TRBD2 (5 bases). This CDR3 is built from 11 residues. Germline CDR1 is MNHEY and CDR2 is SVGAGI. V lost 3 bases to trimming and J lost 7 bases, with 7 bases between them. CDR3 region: CASSYRREQYF. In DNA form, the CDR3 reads TGTGCCAGCAGTTATAGGAGGGAGCAGTACTTC.

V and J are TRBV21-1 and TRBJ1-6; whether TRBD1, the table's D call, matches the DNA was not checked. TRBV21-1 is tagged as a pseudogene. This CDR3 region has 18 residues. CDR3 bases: TGTGCCAGCAGCAAAGAGGGGACAGGGCGGATTCTCACTTCACCCCTCCACTTT. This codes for CASSKEGTGRILTSPLHF.

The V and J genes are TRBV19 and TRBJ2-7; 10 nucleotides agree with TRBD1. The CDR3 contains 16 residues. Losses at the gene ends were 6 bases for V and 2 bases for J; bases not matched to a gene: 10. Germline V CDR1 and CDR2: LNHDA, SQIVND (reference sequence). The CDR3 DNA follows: TGTGCCAGTAGCGACAGGGGGCCCTCAGGAGCCTACGAGCAGTACTTC. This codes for CASSDRGPSGAYEQYF.

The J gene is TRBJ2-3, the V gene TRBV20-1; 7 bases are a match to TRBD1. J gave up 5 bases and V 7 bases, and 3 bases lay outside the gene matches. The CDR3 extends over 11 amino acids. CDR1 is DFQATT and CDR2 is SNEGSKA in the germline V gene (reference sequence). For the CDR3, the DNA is TGCAGTGTCTCAGGGGGAGATACGCAGTATTTT. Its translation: CSVSGGDTQYF.

In DNA, the CDR3 is TGTGCCAGCCGGGACCCGGGACAGGGGGTCTACGAGCAGTACTTC. It translates to CASRDPGQGVYEQYF. The chain carries TRBV6-5 and TRBJ2-7, with 11 bases aligning to TRBD1. Germline CDR1 and CDR2: MNHEY and SVGAGI. J was trimmed by 3 bases and V by 8 bases; bases with no gene match: 9. The CDR3 loop spans 15 amino acids.